One and the same sample provided the 23 T cell receptor beta chains below, sequenced in a study of blood T cells in healthy people across ages. Together with a sample-barcoded 5' primer, a J-beta primer mix was included in a second PCR lasting roughly 7 to 11 cycles. TCRdb redid the calling of the 5' RACE reads with MiXCR, one entry per CDR3 protein. Seen here are 500,000 to 700,000 distinct CDR3 sequences, around 31% observed once, and the top ten hold roughly 14%. Sequenced sample: blood. The receptors originated from a woman of 80 years or more in good health.

At least ten counts were recorded for this clonotype. The gene calls are TRBV5-5 and TRBJ1-5; D is undetermined. The germline V and J ends were trimmed by 0 bases and 1 base, with 17 bases remaining between them. Per germline, CDR1 SGHKS and CDR2 YYEKEE (reference sequence). The CDR3 contains 18 residues. The CDR3 region has the DNA TGTGCCAGCAGCTTGGGCTCGGGGATACTCGGAAGCAATCAGCCCCAGCATTTT. Residues: CASSLGSGILGSNQPQHF. The full variable domain, its missing parts supplied by reference TRBV5-5 and TRBJ1-5, is DAGVTQSPTHLIKTRGQQVTLRCSPISGHKSVSWYQQVLGQGPQFIFQYYEKEERGRGNFPDRFSARQFPNYSSELNVNALLLGDSALYLCASSLGSGILGSNQPQHFGDGTRLSIL.

V gene TRBV5-1 combines with J gene TRBJ2-3; D remains unclear. The V gene lost 3 bases and the J gene lost 0 bases, with 14 bases spanning the gap. This CDR3 is built from 16 residues. Germline CDR1 SGHRS, CDR2 YFSETQ. CDR3 in amino acids: CASSSSPTISTDTQYF. The CDR3 DNA follows: TGCGCCAGCAGCTCCAGTCCAACGATAAGCACAGATACGCAGTATTTT. The full variable domain, completed using reference TRBV5-1 and TRBJ2-3, is KAGVTQTPRYLIKTRGQQVTLSCSPISGHRSVSWYQQTPGQGLQFLFEYFSETQRNKGNFPGRFSGRQFSNSRSEMNVSTLELGDSALYLCASSSSPTISTDTQYFGPGTRLTVL.

About this clonotype: This may be a read error, as it is one base from a much larger clone. The chain uses TRBV6-4 and TRBJ2-7; D ambiguous. The CDR3 runs to 13 residues. V was trimmed by 3 bases and J by 7 bases, leaving 13 bases between them. Germline V gene lookup returns CDR1 MRHNA and CDR2 SNTAGT. CDR3 loop: CASSDPGGNEQYF. CDR3 coding DNA: TGTGCCAGCAGTGATCCCGGTGGGAATGAGCAGTACTTC.

Notes on this clonotype: A single base separates this from a much larger clone, so it may be a read error. This chain links TRBV12-3 or TRBV12-4 with TRBJ2-1, with a tentative D call TRBD1 (9 bases). Matching the DNA end better, TRBJ2-7 makes the J call doubtful. The CDR3 extends over 16 amino acids. CDR3 protein: CASSLRGGTGNNEQYF. The CDR3 DNA reads TGTGCCAGCAGCCTACGGGGGGGGACAGGGAACAATGAGCAGTACTTC.

V and J are TRBV6-2 or TRBV6-3 and TRBJ1-5; D might be TRBD1 (5 bases). This CDR3 has 14 residues. V was cut by 8 bases and J by 7 bases, with 18 bases left in between. From germline, CDR1 is MNHEY and CDR2 SVGEGT. DNA for the CDR3: TGTGCCAGCCAAAATGGGGGAACGCAGCAGCCCCAGCATTTT. This encodes CASQNGGTQQPQHF.

This clonotype was found many times. The chain uses TRBV29-1 and TRBJ2-7; the match to TRBD1 covers 12 bases. This CDR3 is 13 amino acids long. Germline CDR1 reads SQVTM; CDR2 reads ANQGSEA. V shed 5 bases and J 8 bases; nucleotides not matched to a gene: 7. The CDR3 sequence: CSVSGQGALQQYF. CDR3 sequence (DNA): TGCAGCGTTTCGGGACAGGGGGCGTTACAGCAGTACTTC.

This clonotype was seen many times. The chain is built from TRBV5-1 and TRBJ2-3, with TRBD2 matching over 8 bases. V was clipped by 2 bases and J by 2 bases; unmatched bases: 7. Germline loops: CDR1 SGHRS, CDR2 YFSETQ. The CDR3 totals 16 residues. The CDR3 loop is CASSFRAGGSTDTQYF. In nucleotides, the CDR3 is TGCGCCAGCAGCTTCAGGGCGGGGGGCTCCACAGATACGCAGTATTTT. Looking up the rest from reference TRBV5-1 and TRBJ2-3 gives the full variable domain: KAGVTQTPRYLIKTRGQQVTLSCSPISGHRSVSWYQQTPGQGLQFLFEYFSETQRNKGNFPGRFSGRQFSNSRSEMNVSTLELGDSALYLCASSFRAGGSTDTQYFGPGTRLTVL.

In regard to this clonotype: A much larger clone lies one base from this, so it may be a read error. The rearrangement uses TRBV6-4 and TRBJ2-3; 9 bases are shared with TRBD1. Germline trimming cut 4 bases from V and 1 base from J; bases unmatched to any gene: 0. The CDR3 runs 14 residues. Germline CDR1 reads MRHNA; CDR2 reads SNTAGT. CDR3 sequence: CASSGTGGTDTQYF. CDR3 nucleotides: TGTGCCAGCAGTGGGACAGGGGGCACAGATACGCAGTATTTT.

The chain carries TRBV12-3 or TRBV12-4 and TRBJ2-7; possibly TRBD1 for D (7 bases). The J call may not be correct, given that the DNA end is closer to TRBJ2-5. CDR3 length: 12 amino acids. The CDR3 region is CATLQGRKTQYF. In DNA form, the CDR3 reads TGTGCCACCTTACAGGGGAGGAAGACCCAGTACTTC.

On this clonotype: Possible read error: a much larger clone is one base away. The rearrangement joins TRBV20-1 to TRBJ2-7; D may be TRBD1 (6 bases). Trimming stripped 4 bases from V and 6 bases from J, with 16 bases between. This CDR3 contains 13 residues. Looked up from germline, CDR1 is DFQATT and CDR2 is SNEGSKA (reference sequence). CDR3 loop: CSATPGQSCEQYF. The CDR3 DNA reads TGCAGTGCTACCCCTGGACAGAGCTGCGAGCAGTACTTC.

There are many counts of this clonotype. The rearrangement uses TRBV20-1 and TRBJ1-5, with D hard to call. The CDR3 extends over 13 amino acids. V was clipped by 0 bases and J by 1 base, with 4 bases between them. The germline V gene encodes CDR1 DFQATT and CDR2 SNEGSKA (reference sequence). The CDR3 coding sequence is TGCAGTGCTAGAGACAGAAGCAATCAGCCCCAGCATTTT. Translating gives CSARDRSNQPQHF.

This clonotype appeared many times. The V call is TRBV7-2, the J call TRBJ2-4; TRBD1 aligns across 8 bases. V trimming: 4 bases; J trimming: 6 bases; junction bases outside the gene matches: 5. The CDR3 runs to 14 residues. Germline V gene sequence: CDR1 SGHTA, CDR2 FQGNSA. CDR3 sequence (DNA): TGTGCCAGCAGCTCGGACAGGGTGGCAAACATTCAGTACTTC. Its protein is CASSSDRVANIQYF.

As concerns this clonotype: At one end the junction does not follow the germline gene, possibly because of a read error. The gene calls are TRBV14 and TRBJ1-2; maybe TRBD1 (5 bases). Germline V gene data show CDR1 as SGHDN and CDR2 as FVKESK. This CDR3 is 14 amino acids long. The CDR3 protein is CVSSQGEGRGGYTF. CDR3 bases: TGTGTCAGCAGCCAAGGAGAGGGGCGCGGTGGCTACACCTTC. Full variable domain (rest looked up from reference TRBV14 and TRBJ1-2): EAGVTQFPSHSVIEKGQTVTLRCDPISGHDNLYWYRRVMGKEIKFLLHFVKESKQDESGMPNNRFLAERTGGTYSTLKVQPAELEDSGVYFCVSSQGEGRGGYTFGSGTRLTVV.

Turning to this clonotype: A much larger clone differs from this one at a single base, so this may be a read error. The V and J genes are TRBV5-6 and TRBJ2-1; maybe TRBD2 (7 bases). The CDR3 contains 15 residues. Germline V CDR1 and CDR2: SGHDT, YYEEEE. This chain's CDR3 is CVSSLSPGGVDEQFF. The DNA for the CDR3 is TGTGTCAGCAGCTTGTCCCCGGGGGGCGTGGATGAGCAGTTCTTC.

In this sample, this clonotype turned up many times. The chain couples TRBV6-5 to TRBJ2-5; D gene ambiguous. This CDR3 spans 14 amino acids. Germline V CDR1 and CDR2: MNHEY, SVGAGI. Trimming took 2 bases from V and 2 from J, leaving 9 bases between them. The CDR3 sequence is CASSYSRVQETQYF. The CDR3 DNA is TGTGCCAGCAGTTACAGTCGGGTGCAAGAGACCCAGTACTTC.

This clonotype was seen repeatedly, ten times or more. The V call is TRBV4-2, the J call TRBJ1-6; a possible D gene is TRBD1 (5 bases). This CDR3 has 14 residues. The germline CDR1 and CDR2 sequences are LGHNA and YNFKEQ. V was cut by 0 bases and J by 10 bases, with 10 bases left in between. CDR3 protein: CASSQDGTGSPLHF. The CDR3 bases are TGTGCCAGCAGCCAAGATGGGACGGGCTCACCCCTCCACTTT.

The V and J genes are TRBV25-1 and TRBJ1-1; TRBD1 is a possible D gene (5 bases). The CDR3 loop spans 14 amino acids. The germline V gene encodes CDR1 MGHDK and CDR2 SYGVNS. The ends were cut back, 6 bases at V and 12 bases at J, with 23 bases in the middle. CDR3 nucleotides: TGTGCCAGCAGGGGAGGTGGGGCAGAAGGATCGACTTTCTTT. The encoded protein is CASRGGGAEGSTFF.

J is TRBJ2-5 and V is TRBV5-1; the match to TRBD2 covers 11 bases. This CDR3 region has 15 residues. Germline CDR1 SGHRS, CDR2 YFSETQ. V lost 1 base and J lost 7; bases outside the gene matches: 6. CDR3: CASSLIAGGPGTQYF. The CDR3, as DNA: TGCGCCAGCAGCTTGATAGCGGGGGGGCCCGGGACCCAGTACTTC.

The V gene is TRBV20-1, the J gene TRBJ2-4; 11 bases agree with TRBD2. V shed 6 bases and J 1 base; nucleotides not matched to a gene: 8. Per the germline V gene, CDR1 is DFQATT and CDR2 is SNEGSKA (reference sequence). CDR3 length: 16 amino acids. The DNA for the CDR3 is TGCAGTGCCATTAATAGCGGGGGGGCCGCCAAAAACATTCAGTACTTC. Its translation: CSAINSGGAAKNIQYF.

A word on this clonotype: A read error may be the cause here, since a much bigger clone is one base away. The chain is built from TRBV12-3 or TRBV12-4 and TRBJ2-5; D may be TRBD1 or TRBD2 (5 bases each). The end of the DNA is better explained by TRBJ2-7, so the J call may be wrong. The CDR3 extends over 14 amino acids. CDR3: CASRGRGRADEQYF. CDR3 nucleotides: TGTGCCAGCAGGGGACGGGGCAGGGCGGACGAGCAGTACTTC.

This clonotype was recorded at least ten times. Here the CDR3 reads CASSQDRRGHEYF. For the CDR3, the DNA is TGCGCCAGCAGCCAAGATCGGAGGGGTCATGAGTATTTT. This chain links TRBV4-3 with TRBJ2-3; tentative D call: TRBD2 (6 bases). Germline CDR1 and CDR2: LGHNA and YSLEER. The CDR3 extends over 13 amino acids. V dropped 0 bases and J dropped 13 bases, with 14 bases sitting between them.

Written as DNA, the CDR3 is TGTGCCAGCAGCCCCGGGGCTAGCGGGGCGAACACCGGGGAGCTGTTTTTT. It specifies CASSPGASGANTGELFF. This chain uses TRBV3-1 with TRBJ2-2; 9 positions agree with TRBD2. Trimming cost V 4 bases and J 0 bases; bases outside gene matches: 6. Germline V gene data show CDR1 as LGHDT and CDR2 as YNNKEL (reference sequence). The CDR3 spans 17 residues.

As to this clonotype: This may be a read error: a much more frequent sequence differs by one nucleotide. The rearrangement links TRBV20-1 to TRBJ2-4; possibly TRBD1 or TRBD2 for D (5 bases each). The DNA matches TRBJ2-7 better at its end, which makes the J call doubtful. In germline, CDR1 is DFQATT, CDR2 SNEGSKA (reference sequence). There are 15 residues in the CDR3. The CDR3 DNA follows: TGCAGTGCTAGAGGGGACGAGGGGCAATTTTACGAGCAGTACTTC. The encoded protein is CSARGDEGQFYEQYF.